This T cell receptor beta chain was profiled in a study of blood T cell repertoires in COVID-19. The overall study: There were acute and convalescent COVID-19 samples, and they came from the United States, Italy and Spain.

This table comes from immunoSEQ multiplex PCR, and its TCRdb copy is limited to in-frame clones, with some not included. The sample lists just over 250,000 clones, around 84% occurring once. Individuals drawn from about 26 US areas were roughly 18 to 95 years old. Cohorts were based on clinical histories the participants reported. The sequenced sample consisted of PBMCs or T cells enriched from blood (not recorded which). The TCR sequence derives from a man younger than 40 with acute COVID-19.

The CDR3 region is CASSYRGQGPQETQYF. In nucleotides, the CDR3 is TGTGCCAGCAGTTACCGGGGACAGGGGCCCCAAGAGACCCAGTACTTC. This rearrangement joins TRBV6-5 to TRBJ2-5; 10 bases are shared with TRBD1. The CDR3 has 16 residues. The germline gives CDR1 MNHEY, CDR2 SVGAGI. V lost 2 bases to trimming and J lost 1 base; unmatched junction nucleotides: 4.